This TCR beta chain comes out of a study of OX40 agonist ivuxolimab in advanced cancers. The study's findings and limits: At doses 0.1 to 3.0 mg/kg, CD4+ and CD8+ clones expanded.

If patients had autoimmune disease history or systemic immunosuppression, they were excluded. The CDR3 is 13 residues long. The J segment lost 10 bases and the V segment lost 4 bases, leaving 5 bases of the junction unmatched. The germline gives CDR1 LNHDA, CDR2 SQIVND (reference sequence). Worth noting for this clone: Its target is not known.

Profiling relied on immunoSEQ multiplex PCR, and the TCRdb table lists in-frame clones only, not all of them. The sample has tens of thousands of clones; 70% to 90% are singletons. Sequencing used CD4+ or CD8+ T cells sorted from blood, obtained in a trial of the OX40 agonist ivuxolimab. The chain employs TRBV19 and TRBJ1-4, with 8 bases matching TRBD1. The TCR was taken from an adult with an advanced solid tumor such as melanoma, head and neck, liver or kidney cancer. The CDR3 nucleotides are TGTGCCAGTAGTAACCGACAGGGGAGAAAACTGTTTTTT. Its translation: CASSNRQGRKLFF.